The 9 T cell receptor beta chains below all came from one sample that was sequenced in a study of a mutant IDH1 vaccine in newly diagnosed glioma (dated by TCRdb to 2020 to 2023). Per the publication, the time point label means: week 11, during vaccination. Each vaccine dose, consisting of 300 ug of a 20-mer mutant IDH1 peptide in Montanide, was administered subcutaneously with topical imiquimod. The antigens of these receptors remain unknown. Library preparation was by the immunoSEQ multiplex PCR assay. TCRdb re-hosts the immuneACCESS table, in-frame sequences only. Its copies lack some clones; in the studies checked, an unresolved V gene accounts for under half of them, and the cause for the rest is not known. The sample data list 100,000 to 120,000 clones, and almost 90% of these were observed just once. In total, the top ten clones hold 0.5% to 0.65% of the sample. The sample here was PBMCs, taken from a glioma patient whose treatment included an IDH1 peptide vaccine. All receptors derive from a woman aged 45 to 65 with glioma.

The V call is TRBV7-8, the J call TRBJ2-3, with TRBD2 identical over 9 bases. CDR1 SGHVS and CDR2 FQNEAQ come from the germline V gene. CDR3 length: 16 residues. Trimming removed 5 bases from V and 5 bases from J; junction bases left unmatched: 11. In DNA, the CDR3 is TGTGCCAGCAGCCTGACGTTAGCGGGAGAAGTAGATACGCAGTATTTT. Protein sequence: CASSLTLAGEVDTQYF.

The rearrangement uses TRBV19 and TRBJ2-2, with 13 bases lining up with TRBD2. The CDR3 is made up of 16 amino acids. The germline gives CDR1 LNHDA, CDR2 SQIVND (reference sequence). V lost 5 bases, J lost 4 bases, and 4 bases stayed unmatched. CDR3 coding DNA: TGTGCCAGTAGTTCACGGACTAGCGGGAGCACCGGGGAGCTGTTTTTT. This encodes CASSSRTSGSTGELFF.

This chain connects TRBV4-1 to TRBJ2-7; a weak D match, TRBD2 (6 bases). CDR1 and CDR2 (germline): MGHRA, YSYEKL. The V end lost 0 bases, the J end lost 2 bases, and 14 bases lay between the germline ends. This CDR3 has 16 amino acids. The CDR3 here is CASSQDPTSVTYEQYF. CDR3 bases: TGCGCCAGCAGCCAAGATCCGACTAGTGTTACCTACGAGCAGTACTTC.

V is TRBV5-1 and J is TRBJ2-7; D ambiguous. Germline V gene lookup returns CDR1 SGHRS and CDR2 YFSETQ. The CDR3 totals 15 residues. V lost 4 bases and J 3 bases, leaving 17 bases between the germline ends. CDR3 amino acids: CASSPPEPTIYEQYF. CDR3 DNA: TGCGCCAGCAGCCCCCCAGAGCCTACCATCTACGAGCAGTACTTC.

The chain employs TRBV7-9 and TRBJ1-3; D is ambiguous. Trimming took 5 bases from V and 7 from J, leaving 6 bases between them. This CDR3 region has 11 residues. Germline values: CDR1 SEHNR, CDR2 FQNEAQ (reference sequence). CDR3 nucleotides: TGTGCCAGCAGCGATGGTAACACCATATATTTT. Amino acid sequence: CASSDGNTIYF.

In this sample, this clone turned up once. This chain joins TRBV27 and TRBJ1-2; maybe TRBD1 (6 bases). Trimming removed 6 bases from V and 4 bases from J, with 27 bases in between. The length of the CDR3 is 18 residues. Per the germline V gene, CDR1 is MNHEY and CDR2 is SMNVEV (reference sequence). The DNA for the CDR3 is TGTGCCAGCAGCCTATTTGGCTTGGGGGCTCGTGGGACCTATGGCTACACCTTC. Encoded protein: CASSLFGLGARGTYGYTF.

The chain has TRBV29-1 and TRBJ2-2; 12 nucleotides agree with TRBD2. The CDR3 has 14 amino acids. The V gene end was trimmed by 4 bases and the J gene end by 3 bases; junction bases not matched to a gene: 0. The germline gives CDR1 SQVTM, CDR2 ANQGSEA. Here the CDR3 DNA reads TGCAGCGTTGGGACTAGCGGGGACACCGGGGAGCTGTTTTTT. Amino acid sequence: CSVGTSGDTGELFF.

The chain employs TRBV5-1 and TRBJ2-1; 12 bases line up with TRBD2. J gave up 6 bases and V 4 bases, and 5 bases lay outside the gene matches. The CDR3 has 15 amino acids. CDR1 and CDR2 (germline): SGHRS, YFSETQ. The CDR3 sequence: CASSLGLAGSNEQFF. The CDR3 coding sequence is TGCGCCAGCAGCCTCGGACTAGCGGGGTCCAATGAGCAGTTCTTC.

The chain uses TRBV25-1 and TRBJ2-1; 8 nucleotides align to TRBD1. CDR3 length: 12 residues. Looked up from germline, CDR1 is MGHDK and CDR2 is SYGVNS. Trimming removed 3 bases from V and 13 bases from J; junction bases left unmatched: 5. This CDR3 reads CASSDRGPRQFF. DNA of the CDR3: TGTGCCAGCAGTGACAGGGGGCCGCGACAGTTCTTC.